This entry lists 18 T cell receptor beta chains sequenced from one sample in a study of regulatory T cells in long-lasting Graves disease. Stated time point: newly diagnosed GD, antithyroid drugs for less than 3 months. From RNA extracted from PBMCs, the TCR library was made. Investigators prepared the TCR beta libraries by applying iRepertoire HTBI primers and Arm-PCR of CDR3 regions. One entry per CDR3 protein, called by TCRdb with MiXCR from the multiplex PCR reads. The table has about 420,000 distinct CDR3 sequences, around 17% seen once. These data were likewise used in another study, on T cells in Graves' hyperthyroidism and ophthalmopathy.

This material consisted of peripheral blood mononuclear cells (PBMCs), taken at new diagnosis, from a patient treated with antithyroid drugs. The receptors derive from a woman between 18 and 29 years old with Graves disease.

This clonotype was seen ten or more times. V gene TRBV20-1 combines with J gene TRBJ2-4; the D gene is possibly TRBD1 (6 bases). The CDR3 length is 15 residues. V lost 7 bases to trimming and J lost 2 bases, with 18 bases between them. Per the germline V gene, CDR1 is DFQATT and CDR2 is SNEGSKA (reference sequence). DNA of the CDR3: TGCAGTGTTACCGCCCCACAGGGAACCAAAAACATTCAGTACTTC. Its protein is CSVTAPQGTKNIQYF.

The CDR3 sequence is CASSTAQGRGYTF. The CDR3 region has the DNA TGTGCCAGTAGTACCGCACAGGGTCGAGGCTACACCTTC. This sequence joins TRBV19 and TRBJ1-2; the D gene is possibly TRBD1 (6 bases). The CDR3 has 13 residues. Germline V CDR1 and CDR2: LNHDA, SQIVND (reference sequence). Trimming shortened V by 4 bases and J by 8 bases, and 14 bases separated the two germline ends.

This clonotype was counted many times. The germline gene is not matched at one end of the junction; a read error may be the cause. V usage is TRBV5-1 and J usage is TRBJ1-1; TRBD1 is a possible D gene (6 bases). The CDR3 loop spans 13 amino acids. Germline loops: CDR1 SGHRS, CDR2 YFSETQ. The CDR3 DNA follows: TGTGCCAGCAGCTTAGGGGGGTCTCCAGTAGCTTTCTTT. Translation: CASSLGGSPVAFF.

This clonotype occurred many times. The chain combines TRBV2 with TRBJ2-3, with 7 bases lining up with TRBD2. Per the germline V gene, CDR1 is SNHLY and CDR2 is FYNNEI. The CDR3 consists of 18 residues. V shed 0 bases, J shed 4 bases, and the junction held 13 bases outside the gene matches. The CDR3 nucleotides read TGTGCCAGCAGTGAAGCGCTTCGGGGTCGACTAGCCCCAGATACGCAGTATTTT. This codes for CASSEALRGRLAPDTQYF.

This clonotype was found a few times. The V and J genes are TRBV5-1 and TRBJ2-7, with D maybe TRBD2 (5 bases). Germline values: CDR1 SGHRS, CDR2 YFSETQ. The CDR3 length is 14 residues. V lost 4 bases and J lost 3, with 14 bases in between. Written as DNA, the CDR3 is TGCGCCAGCAGCCAAAACCGGGGTAACTACGAGCAGTACTTC. Its protein product is CASSQNRGNYEQYF. Looking up the rest from reference TRBV5-1 and TRBJ2-7 gives the full variable domain: KAGVTQTPRYLIKTRGQQVTLSCSPISGHRSVSWYQQTPGQGLQFLFEYFSETQRNKGNFPGRFSGRQFSNSRSEMNVSTLELGDSALYLCASSQNRGNYEQYFGPGTRLTVT.

This clonotype came up many times. V is TRBV28 and J is TRBJ1-1, with 9 bases that match TRBD1. This CDR3 comprises 16 residues. V lost 0 bases, J lost 6 bases, and 8 bases stayed unmatched. The germline CDR1 and CDR2 sequences are MDHEN and SYDVKM. CDR3 sequence: CASSLWRGTGTAEAFF. The CDR3 bases are TGTGCCAGCAGTTTATGGCGGGGGACAGGGACCGCTGAAGCTTTCTTT. Full variable domain (remainder filled in from reference TRBV28 and TRBJ1-1): DVKVTQSSRYLVKRTGEKVFLECVQDMDHENMFWYRQDPGLGLRLIYFSYDVKMKEKGDIPEGYSVSREKKERFSLILESASTNQTSMYLCASSLWRGTGTAEAFFGQGTRLTVV.

The table lists this clonotype with many counts. The chain carries TRBV3-1 and TRBJ2-5, with 14 bases matching TRBD2. The V gene's germline CDR1 is LGHDT and CDR2 YNNKEL (reference sequence). The CDR3 is made up of 15 amino acids. J lost 6 bases, V lost 8 bases, and 8 bases had no gene match. CDR3 sequence: CASRGTSGSIKTQYF. As DNA, the CDR3 is TGTGCCAGCCGCGGGACTAGCGGGAGTATAAAGACCCAGTACTTC.

The CDR3 region is CASSMEVDTQYF. The CDR3 region has the DNA TGTGCCAGCAGCATGGAGGTGGATACGCAGTATTTT. The J gene is TRBJ2-3, the V gene TRBV9, with D tentatively TRBD2 (5 bases). The germline V gene encodes CDR1 SGDLS and CDR2 YYNGEE. The CDR3 totals 12 residues. Trimming took off 4 bases at V and 6 bases at J, with 9 bases between the two ends.

On this clonotype: One base away lies a much larger clone, so this may be a sequencing read error. This chain links TRBV27 with TRBJ2-1; D is possibly TRBD2 (6 bases). The CDR3 loop spans 15 amino acids. CDR1 and CDR2 from the germline V gene are MNHEY and SMNVEV (reference sequence). The CDR3 sequence is CASILGGATYNEQFF. CDR3 nucleotide sequence: TGTGCCAGCATTTTAGGCGGGGCGACCTACAATGAGCAGTTCTTC.

This clonotype was detected many times. The chain employs TRBV6-2 or TRBV6-3 and TRBJ2-7, with a tentative D call TRBD1 (6 bases). The V and J ends lost 6 bases and 4 bases respectively, with 13 bases between them. Germline V gene lookup returns CDR1 MNHEY and CDR2 SVGEGT. This CDR3 has 13 residues. The CDR3 sequence is CASSAGTPYEQYF. In DNA, the CDR3 is TGTGCCAGCAGCGCCGGGACACCGTACGAGCAGTACTTC.

This clonotype was recorded many times. The J gene is TRBJ1-1, the V gene TRBV7-8; no reliable D call. The CDR3 totals 12 residues. The V end lost 5 bases, the J end lost 4 bases, and 8 bases lay between the germline ends. Germline lookup yields CDR1 SGHVS and CDR2 FQNEAQ. The CDR3 loop is CASSGLSTEAFF. CDR3 DNA sequence: TGTGCCAGCAGCGGTTTGAGCACTGAAGCTTTCTTT.

This clonotype has at least ten counts. J is TRBJ2-1 and V is TRBV6-1; D may be TRBD2 (5 bases). Germline V gives CDR1 MNHNS, CDR2 SASEGT. V lost 7 bases and J lost 4, with 20 bases in between. The CDR3 is made up of 16 amino acids. In DNA, the CDR3 is TGTGCCAGCACGTCGCAAGGTCGGGAACAATACAATGAGCAGTTCTTC. It translates to CASTSQGREQYNEQFF.

As regards this clonotype: With only one base between it and a far larger clone, this is likely a read error. The V and J genes are TRBV11-2 and TRBJ2-5, with 7 bases lining up with TRBD2. Germline V gene data show CDR1 as SGHAT and CDR2 as FQNNGV. The CDR3 contains 16 residues. With 7 bases clipped from V and 11 bases from J, the junction kept 22 bases outside the gene matches. The CDR3 reads CASTGTMPRGYDEQYF. CDR3 bases: TGTGCCAGCACCGGGACTATGCCGAGGGGATACGATGAGCAGTACTTC.

The CDR3 region has the DNA TGTGCCTGGACCCCCCCGGGACTCCAAAGCAATCAGCCCCAGCATTTT. It is translated as CAWTPPGLQSNQPQHF. The chain uses TRBV30 and TRBJ1-5, with D possibly TRBD1 on 5 matching bases. Per the germline V gene, CDR1 is GTSNPN and CDR2 is SVGIG (reference sequence). Trimming cost V 4 bases and J 1 base, with 17 bases left between them. The CDR3 sequence is 16 residues long.

This clonotype was observed at least ten times. The chain recombines TRBV6-1 with TRBJ2-2; D perhaps matches TRBD2 (5 bases). CDR1 is MNHNS and CDR2 is SASEGT in the germline V gene. Deletions cut 5 bases from V and 2 bases from J, with 15 bases between. The CDR3 is made up of 16 amino acids. The CDR3 DNA reads TGTGCCAGCAGTCCCGGGTTAGCGTTAAACACCGGGGAGCTGTTTTTT. It translates to CASSPGLALNTGELFF.

This clonotype was counted at least ten times. The V call is TRBV20-1, the J call TRBJ2-3; D is undetermined. Germline CDR1 is DFQATT and CDR2 is SNEGSKA (reference sequence). This CDR3 comprises 15 residues. V dropped 5 bases and J dropped 6 bases, with 21 bases sitting between them. The CDR3 loop reads CSAPRLGRAVDTQYF. The CDR3 bases are TGCAGTGCTCCACGTTTAGGCCGCGCAGTGGATACGCAGTATTTT.

This clonotype came up many times. The V gene is TRBV12-3 or TRBV12-4, the J gene TRBJ2-2, with D unclear. This CDR3 spans 13 amino acids. V dropped 6 bases and J dropped 0 bases, with 5 bases sitting between them. CDR3 in DNA: TGTGCCAGCAGCCGACCGAACACCGGGGAGCTGTTTTTT. Its protein product is CASSRPNTGELFF.

This clonotype has a count of ten or more. The chain combines TRBV27 with TRBJ2-7, with a tentative D call TRBD2 (5 bases). Germline CDR1 and CDR2: MNHEY and SMNVEV (reference sequence). CDR3 length: 14 amino acids. V lost 3 bases and J 1 base, leaving 10 bases between the germline ends. As DNA, the CDR3 is TGTGCCAGCAGTTTTACTAGTAATTCCTACGAGCAGTACTTC. It is translated as CASSFTSNSYEQYF.